Listed below are T cell receptor beta chains from one sample, sequenced in a study of T cell responses to AZD1222 COVID-19 vaccine. Sequencing used immunoSEQ multiplex PCR; TCRdb keeps in-frame clones, though not all of them. Of over 110,000 clones in the sample, roughly 90% were seen once. The specimen was peripheral blood, collected on day 0 of AZD1222 vaccination. These receptors were taken from an adult in good health. CDR3s include the opening cysteine and the closing phenylalanine or tryptophan. D genes are given only for firm matches. Only some rows state a clone size, as once, few, many or a class for expanded clones.

d_call	v_call	j_call	clone_size	cdr3_nt	cdr3_aa
NA	TRBV19	TRBJ1-2	NA	TGTGCCAGTACCCTAGGGGTGATGGGCTACACCTTC	CASTLGVMGYTF
NA	TRBV30	TRBJ1-2	once	TGTGCCTGGAGTGTGGGAGGGACCTATGGCTACACCTTC	CAWSVGGTYGYTF
NA	TRBV27	TRBJ2-1	NA	TGTGCCAGCAGGGACAGAGGGTACAATGAGCAGTTCTTC	CASRDRGYNEQFF
TRBD2	TRBV24-1	TRBJ2-1	NA	TGTGCCACCAGTGAACCTGGGACTAGCTCCTACAATGAGCAGTTCTTC	CATSEPGTSSYNEQFF
TRBD1	TRBV27	TRBJ1-5	NA	TGTGCCAGCAGTTTACAACAGGGGGATCAGCCCCAGCATTTT	CASSLQQGDQPQHF
TRBD1	TRBV25-1	TRBJ1-5	NA	TGTGCCAGCGGCGGGACAGGCCTAAATCAGCCCCAGCATTTT	CASGGTGLNQPQHF
TRBD1	TRBV3-1/TRBV3-2	TRBJ1-1	NA	TGTGCCAGCAGCCAAGCCTCCGGGACAGCTAAGAACACTGAAGCTTTCTTT	CASSQASGTAKNTEAFF
NA	TRBV7-2	TRBJ2-7	NA	TGTGCCAGCAGCTGGACTAATTCTAACGAGCAGTACTTC	CASSWTNSNEQYF
NA	TRBV6-5	TRBJ2-1	NA	TGTGCCAGCAGTTGGGATAGCTCCTACAATGAGCAGTTCTTC	CASSWDSSYNEQFF
NA	TRBV7-2	TRBJ1-6	NA	TGTGCCAGCAGCTTAAAGCGTGGGATGGATTCACCCCTCCACTTT	CASSLKRGMDSPLHF
NA	TRBV14	TRBJ2-3	NA	TGTGCCAGCAGCCAAGAGGCACCGCTCGGAGATACGCAGTATTTT	CASSQEAPLGDTQYF
NA	TRBV5-4	TRBJ2-1	NA	TGTGCCAGCAGCTTGGGGGTCCACAATGAGCAGTTCTTC	CASSLGVHNEQFF
TRBD1	TRBV29-1	TRBJ2-1	once	TGCAGCGTTGTCCAGGGGGCGCGGAATGAGCAGTTCTTC	CSVVQGARNEQFF
TRBD1	TRBV6-5	TRBJ1-1	NA	TGTGCCAGCAGCGACGGGACAGGGGACACTGAAGCTTTCTTT	CASSDGTGDTEAFF
NA	TRBV12-3/TRBV12-4	TRBJ2-5	NA	TGTGCCAGCAGTTTGGGGTATGGGGAGACCCAGTACTTC	CASSLGYGETQYF
TRBD2	TRBV7-2	TRBJ2-7	NA	TGTGCCAGCAGCGGGGGGGGATACTCCTACGAGCAGTACTTC	CASSGGGYSYEQYF
TRBD2	TRBV7-3	TRBJ2-1	once	TGTGCCAGCAGGCGGGGACTAGCGGAAGATAATGAGCAGTTCTTC	CASRRGLAEDNEQFF
TRBD2	TRBV19	TRBJ2-3	NA	TGTGCCAGTAGCCGTCCGGGACTAGCGGGAGACGTTACGCAGTATTTT	CASSRPGLAGDVTQYF
NA	TRBV6-2/TRBV6-3	TRBJ2-3	once	TGTGCCAGCAGTCGCGGGACAGTCCGTAGCACAGATACGCAGTATTTT	CASSRGTVRSTDTQYF
NA	TRBV5-6	TRBJ2-1	NA	TGTGCCAGCAGCTTGGACAGGGCAAAAAATGAGCAGTTCTTC	CASSLDRAKNEQFF
NA	TRBV13	TRBJ2-3	NA	TGTGCCAGCAGCCCCCGGGACGAAGATACGCAGTATTTT	CASSPRDEDTQYF
TRBD2	TRBV7-2	TRBJ2-2	NA	TGTGCCAGCAGCCACGGACTAGCGGGAGGGGAGCTGTTTTTT	CASSHGLAGGELFF
NA	TRBV9	TRBJ1-2	NA	TGTGCCAGCAGCGGGTGGAATGGCTACACCTTC	CASSGWNGYTF
NA	TRBV24-1	TRBJ2-3	NA	TGTGCCACCAGTGGCGGCGGGCTAACAGCAGATACGCAGTATTTT	CATSGGGLTADTQYF
TRBD2	TRBV3-1/TRBV3-2	TRBJ2-7	NA	TGTGCCAGCGCACCGGGGGGGGCGGGCTACGAGCAGTACTTC	CASAPGGAGYEQYF
TRBD2	TRBV19	TRBJ2-1	NA	TGTGCCAGTGCTTCTAGCGGGATCTACAATGAGCAGTTCTTC	CASASSGIYNEQFF
NA	TRBV7-2	TRBJ2-7	once	TGTGCCAGCAGTCCCGAGTGGGCCAGGGTTTCCTACGAGCAGTACTTC	CASSPEWARVSYEQYF
TRBD1	TRBV3-1/TRBV3-2	TRBJ2-7	few	TGTGCCAGCAGCCAGGACAGGGGGAACGAGCAGTACTTC	CASSQDRGNEQYF
NA	TRBV5-1	TRBJ2-7	NA	TGCGCCAGCAGCCACACTCGCGGCGGAGAGCAGTACTTC	CASSHTRGGEQYF
NA	TRBV10-2	TRBJ2-2	NA	TGCGCCAGCAGGCAAATCGGACAGACCCACACCGGGGAGCTGTTTTTT	CASRQIGQTHTGELFF
TRBD2	TRBV9	TRBJ2-5	few	TGTGCCAGCAGCGATTCATCAAAGGGACTAGGGGGAGAGACCCAGTACTTC	CASSDSSKGLGGETQYF
NA	TRBV24-1	TRBJ1-1	NA	TGTGCCACCAGTCGAGGGGTAGGGCTAGGTACTGAAGCTTTCTTT	CATSRGVGLGTEAFF
TRBD1	TRBV5-6	TRBJ1-4	NA	TGTGCCAGCAGCTTGGGACAGGGGGCAGCAACTAATGAAAAACTGTTTTTT	CASSLGQGAATNEKLFF
NA	TRBV7-9	TRBJ2-5	once	TGTGCCAGCAGCTTAGGGGAAGAGACCCAGTACTTC	CASSLGEETQYF
NA	TRBV6-2/TRBV6-3	TRBJ1-2	NA	TGTGCCAGCACCCCTCGAGGACCAGCTAACTATGGCTACACCTTC	CASTPRGPANYGYTF
NA	TRBV7-9	TRBJ2-1	NA	TGTGCCACCGGCTCGGCCGGGAGCTCCTACAATGAGCAGTTCTTC	CATGSAGSSYNEQFF
TRBD1	TRBV9	TRBJ1-4	once	TGTGCCAGCAGCACCCAGGGGGCCAGGGGTATGAATGAAAAACTGTTTTTT	CASSTQGARGMNEKLFF
TRBD2	TRBV4-3	TRBJ2-7	few	TGCGCCAGCAGCCAACTAACTAGCGGGACCTACGAGCAGTACTTC	CASSQLTSGTYEQYF
NA	TRBV12-5	TRBJ1-2	NA	TGTGCTAGTGGTTCGTCGACCGGGACTAACTATGGCTACACCTTC	CASGSSTGTNYGYTF
TRBD1	TRBV19	TRBJ2-7	NA	TGTGCCAGTAGTCCGGACAGGGGCGGATACGAGCAGTACTTC	CASSPDRGGYEQYF
NA	TRBV28	TRBJ1-2	NA	TGTGCCAGCAGTTTAGGCGGGGGCGACGATGGCTACACCTTC	CASSLGGGDDGYTF